The entry below describes one T cell receptor beta chain. The antigen is undetermined. CDR1 is MNHNS, CDR2 SASEGT, per germline. V lost 4 bases and J lost 0, with 15 bases in between. This CDR3 has 16 residues. Using immunoSEQ multiplex PCR, the repertoire was profiled, and TCRdb retains in-frame clones only, with some absent. The table shows tens of thousands of clones, with less than 85% occurring only once. Time point indicated: week 5, during vaccination. Each dose of the vaccine consisted of 300 ug of mutant IDH1 20-mer peptide, with topical imiquimod. The sample is drawn from a study of a mutant IDH1 vaccine in newly diagnosed glioma. The wider study: The patients were given eight vaccinations, one each in weeks 1, 3, 5, 7, 11, 15, 19 and 23.

Sequencing was performed on PBMCs, taken from a glioma patient whose treatment included an IDH1 peptide vaccine. The sequence came from a woman aged 18 to 35 with glioma. Some clones in this sample may be carry-over from other donors' samples. The gene calls are TRBV6-1 and TRBJ1-1; D ambiguous. CDR3 bases: TGTGCCAGCAGTGTTGATCGGATGGTGATGAACACTGAAGCTTTCTTT. It yields the protein CASSVDRMVMNTEAFF.